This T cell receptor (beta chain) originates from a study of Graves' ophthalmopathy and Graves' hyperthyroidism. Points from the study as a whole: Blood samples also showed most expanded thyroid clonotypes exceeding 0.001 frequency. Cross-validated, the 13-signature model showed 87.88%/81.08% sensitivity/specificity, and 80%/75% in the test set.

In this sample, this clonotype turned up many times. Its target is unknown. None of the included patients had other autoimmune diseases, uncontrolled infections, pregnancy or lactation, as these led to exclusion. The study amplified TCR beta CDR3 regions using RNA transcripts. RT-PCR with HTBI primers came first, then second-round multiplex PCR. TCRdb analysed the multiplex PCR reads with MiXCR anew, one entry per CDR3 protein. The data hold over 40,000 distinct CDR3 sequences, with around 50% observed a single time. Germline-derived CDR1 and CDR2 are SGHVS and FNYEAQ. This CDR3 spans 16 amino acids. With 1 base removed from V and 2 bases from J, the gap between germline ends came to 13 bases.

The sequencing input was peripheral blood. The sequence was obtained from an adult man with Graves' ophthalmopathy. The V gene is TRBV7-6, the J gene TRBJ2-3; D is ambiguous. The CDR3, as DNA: TGTGCCAGCAGCTTAGTGGCCGGCAGTCCCACAGATACGCAGTATTTT. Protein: CASSLVAGSPTDTQYF.